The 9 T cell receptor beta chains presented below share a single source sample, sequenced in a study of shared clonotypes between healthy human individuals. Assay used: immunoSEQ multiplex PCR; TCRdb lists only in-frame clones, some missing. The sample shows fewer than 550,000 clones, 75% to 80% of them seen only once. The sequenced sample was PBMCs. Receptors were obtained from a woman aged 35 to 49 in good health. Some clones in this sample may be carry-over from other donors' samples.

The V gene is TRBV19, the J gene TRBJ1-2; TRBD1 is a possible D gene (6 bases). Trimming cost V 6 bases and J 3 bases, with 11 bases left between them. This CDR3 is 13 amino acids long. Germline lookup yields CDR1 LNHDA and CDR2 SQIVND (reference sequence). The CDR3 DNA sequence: TGTGCCAGTAGCCGGACAGACCACTATGGCTACACCTTC. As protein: CASSRTDHYGYTF.

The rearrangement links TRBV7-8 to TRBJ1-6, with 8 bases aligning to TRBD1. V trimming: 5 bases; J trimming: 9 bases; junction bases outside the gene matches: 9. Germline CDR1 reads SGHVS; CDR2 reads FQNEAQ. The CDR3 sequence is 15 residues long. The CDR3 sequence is CASSRQGQGGSPLHF. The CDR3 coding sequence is TGTGCCAGCAGCCGACAAGGACAGGGCGGTTCACCCCTCCACTTT.

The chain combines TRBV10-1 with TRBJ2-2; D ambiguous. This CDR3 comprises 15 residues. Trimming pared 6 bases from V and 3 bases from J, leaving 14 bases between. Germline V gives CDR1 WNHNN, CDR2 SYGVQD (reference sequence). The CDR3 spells CASRPDAGDTGELFF. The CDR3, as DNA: TGCGCCAGCAGACCCGACGCAGGCGACACCGGGGAGCTGTTTTTT.

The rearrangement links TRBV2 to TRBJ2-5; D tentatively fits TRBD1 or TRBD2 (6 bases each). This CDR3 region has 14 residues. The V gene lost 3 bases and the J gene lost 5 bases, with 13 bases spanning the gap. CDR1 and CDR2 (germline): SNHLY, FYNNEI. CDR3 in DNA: TGTGCCAGCAGTGAGACCGGGGGCGCGGAGACCCAGTACTTC. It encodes CASSETGGAETQYF.

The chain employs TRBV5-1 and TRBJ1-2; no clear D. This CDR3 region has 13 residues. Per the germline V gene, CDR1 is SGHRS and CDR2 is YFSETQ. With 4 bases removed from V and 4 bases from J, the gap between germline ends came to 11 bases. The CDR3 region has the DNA TGCGCCAGCAGCCCGTCCCCCCCCTATGGCTACACCTTC. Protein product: CASSPSPPYGYTF.

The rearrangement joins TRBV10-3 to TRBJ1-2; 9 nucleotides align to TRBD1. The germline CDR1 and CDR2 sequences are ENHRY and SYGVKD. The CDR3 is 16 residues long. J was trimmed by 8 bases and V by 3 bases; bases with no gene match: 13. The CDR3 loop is CAISEKGTGFQEGYTF. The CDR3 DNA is TGTGCCATCAGTGAAAAAGGGACAGGGTTCCAAGAAGGCTACACCTTC.

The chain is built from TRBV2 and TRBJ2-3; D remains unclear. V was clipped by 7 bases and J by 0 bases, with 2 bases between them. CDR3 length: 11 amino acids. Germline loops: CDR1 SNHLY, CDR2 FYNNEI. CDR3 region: CASTSTDTQYF. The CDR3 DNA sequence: TGTGCCAGCACCAGCACAGATACGCAGTATTTT.

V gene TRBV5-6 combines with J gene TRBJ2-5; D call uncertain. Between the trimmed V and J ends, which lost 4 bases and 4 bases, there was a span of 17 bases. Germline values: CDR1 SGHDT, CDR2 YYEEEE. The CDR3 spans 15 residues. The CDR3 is CASSPDGSGAETQYF. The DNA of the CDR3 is TGTGCCAGCAGCCCGGACGGCTCTGGAGCAGAGACCCAGTACTTC.

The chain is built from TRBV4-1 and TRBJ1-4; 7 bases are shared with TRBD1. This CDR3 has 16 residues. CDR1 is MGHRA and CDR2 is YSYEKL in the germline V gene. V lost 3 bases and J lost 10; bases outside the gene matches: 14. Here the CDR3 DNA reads TGCGCCAGCAGCCACCCCTTGACAGGGAGAAGGGGAAAACTGTTTTTT. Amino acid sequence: CASSHPLTGRRGKLFF.